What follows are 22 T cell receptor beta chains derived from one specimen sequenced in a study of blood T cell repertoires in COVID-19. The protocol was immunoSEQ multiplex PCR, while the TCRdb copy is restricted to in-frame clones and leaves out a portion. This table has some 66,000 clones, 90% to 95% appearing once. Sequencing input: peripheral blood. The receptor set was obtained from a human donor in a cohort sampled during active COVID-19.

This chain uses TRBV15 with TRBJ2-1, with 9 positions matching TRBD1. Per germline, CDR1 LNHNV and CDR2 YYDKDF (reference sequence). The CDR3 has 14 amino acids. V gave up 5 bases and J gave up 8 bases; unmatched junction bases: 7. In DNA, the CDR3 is TGTGCCACCAGCGGGGGACAGGGAAGGCATGAGCAGTTCTTC. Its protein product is CATSGGQGRHEQFF.

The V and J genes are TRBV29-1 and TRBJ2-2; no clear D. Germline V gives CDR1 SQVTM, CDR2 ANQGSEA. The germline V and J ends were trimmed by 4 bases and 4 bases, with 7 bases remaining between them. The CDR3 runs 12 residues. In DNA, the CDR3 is TGCAGCGTTGGTACAGTCACCGGGGAGCTGTTTTTT. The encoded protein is CSVGTVTGELFF.

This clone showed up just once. The DNA for the CDR3 is TGTGCCAGCAGTGGGGGACAGACAGCCTTGAACACCGGGGAGCTGTTTTTT. This encodes CASSGGQTALNTGELFF. J is TRBJ2-2 and V is TRBV6-1, with 7 bases matching TRBD1. CDR1 and CDR2 (germline): MNHNS, SASEGT. The trim removed 4 bases at V and 1 base at J, leaving 9 bases unmatched. This CDR3 comprises 17 residues.

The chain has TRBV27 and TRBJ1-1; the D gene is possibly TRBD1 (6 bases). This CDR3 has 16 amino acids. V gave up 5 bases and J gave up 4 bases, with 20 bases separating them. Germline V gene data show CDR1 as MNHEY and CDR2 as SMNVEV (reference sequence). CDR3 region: CASSPRGGEGGTEAFF. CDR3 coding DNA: TGTGCCAGCAGTCCCCGTGGGGGCGAAGGGGGCACTGAAGCTTTCTTT.

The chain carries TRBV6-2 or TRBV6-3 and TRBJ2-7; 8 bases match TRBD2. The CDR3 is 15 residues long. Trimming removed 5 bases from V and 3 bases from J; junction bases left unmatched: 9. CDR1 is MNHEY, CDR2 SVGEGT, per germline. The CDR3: CASSRHAGGSYEQYF. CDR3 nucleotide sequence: TGTGCCAGCAGTCGACATGCGGGGGGTAGCTACGAGCAGTACTTC.

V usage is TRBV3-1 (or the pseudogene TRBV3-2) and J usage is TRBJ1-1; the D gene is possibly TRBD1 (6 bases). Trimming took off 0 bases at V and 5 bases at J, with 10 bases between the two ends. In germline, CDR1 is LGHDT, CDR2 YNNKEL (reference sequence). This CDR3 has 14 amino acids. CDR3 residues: CASSQDPDSTEAFF. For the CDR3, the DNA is TGTGCCAGCAGCCAAGATCCGGACAGTACTGAAGCTTTCTTT.

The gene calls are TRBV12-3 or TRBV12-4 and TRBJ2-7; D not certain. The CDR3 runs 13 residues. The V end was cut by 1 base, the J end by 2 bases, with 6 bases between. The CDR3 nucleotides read TGTGCCAGCAGTTTAGAGAGAACCTACGAGCAGTACTTC. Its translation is CASSLERTYEQYF.

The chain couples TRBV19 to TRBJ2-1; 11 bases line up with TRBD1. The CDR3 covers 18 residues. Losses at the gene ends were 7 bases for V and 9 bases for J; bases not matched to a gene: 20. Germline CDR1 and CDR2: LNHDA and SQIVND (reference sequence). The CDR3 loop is CASTHLPLGDRGEVEQFF. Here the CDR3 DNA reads TGTGCCAGTACCCACCTGCCACTCGGGGACAGGGGGGAGGTTGAGCAGTTCTTC.

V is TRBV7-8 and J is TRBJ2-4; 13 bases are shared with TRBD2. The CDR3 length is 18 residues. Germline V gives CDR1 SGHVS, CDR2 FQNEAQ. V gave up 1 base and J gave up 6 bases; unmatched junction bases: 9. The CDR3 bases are TGTGCCAGCAGCTTAGTTTCTACTAGCGGGGGGGCCGGAAACATTCAGTACTTC. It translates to CASSLVSTSGGAGNIQYF.

CDR3 coding DNA: TGTGCCAGCAGCCTTCTAGCGGGTTTTTGGTACGAGCAGTACTTC. It translates to CASSLLAGFWYEQYF. The J gene is TRBJ2-7, the V gene TRBV11-2, with 8 bases that match TRBD2. This CDR3 has 15 amino acids. Trimming at V came to 5 bases and at J to 4 bases, leaving 10 bases not matched to a gene. Germline CDR1 SGHAT, CDR2 FQNNGV.

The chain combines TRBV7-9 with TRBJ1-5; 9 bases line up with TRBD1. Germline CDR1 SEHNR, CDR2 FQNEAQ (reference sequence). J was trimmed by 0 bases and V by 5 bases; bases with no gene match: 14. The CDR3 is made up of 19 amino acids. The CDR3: CASSQYTGTGLDSNQPQHF. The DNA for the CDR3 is TGTGCCAGCAGCCAATACACGGGGACAGGGCTCGATAGCAATCAGCCCCAGCATTTT.

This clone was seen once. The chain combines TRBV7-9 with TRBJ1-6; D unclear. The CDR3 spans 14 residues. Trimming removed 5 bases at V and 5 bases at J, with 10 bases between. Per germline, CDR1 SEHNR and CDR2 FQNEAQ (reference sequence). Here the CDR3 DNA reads TGTGCCAGCAGCCCCGACGGGGATAATTCACCCCTCCACTTT. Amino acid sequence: CASSPDGDNSPLHF.

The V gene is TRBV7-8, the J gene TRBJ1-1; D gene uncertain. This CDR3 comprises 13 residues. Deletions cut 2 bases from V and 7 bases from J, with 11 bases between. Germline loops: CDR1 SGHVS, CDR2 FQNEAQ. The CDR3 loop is CASSLFNRGEAFF. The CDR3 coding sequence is TGTGCCAGCAGCTTATTTAATCGGGGTGAAGCTTTCTTT.

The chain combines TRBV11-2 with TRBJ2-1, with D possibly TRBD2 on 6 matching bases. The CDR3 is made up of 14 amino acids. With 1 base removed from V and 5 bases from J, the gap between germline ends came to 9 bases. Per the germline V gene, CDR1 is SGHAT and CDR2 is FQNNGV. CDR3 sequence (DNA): TGTGCCAGCAGCTTAGTGGGGGGAAACAATGAGCAGTTCTTC. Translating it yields CASSLVGGNNEQFF.

The DNA for the CDR3 is TGTGCCAGCAGCCCGGGGGGGGAAGGCCGGGTGGCATACAATGAGCAGTTCTTC. Translating gives CASSPGGEGRVAYNEQFF. This chain links TRBV11-3 with TRBJ2-1; 8 bases match TRBD2. The CDR3 length is 18 residues. Germline CDR1 and CDR2: SGHNT and YENEEA. V shed 5 bases, J shed 4 bases, and the junction held 16 bases outside the gene matches.

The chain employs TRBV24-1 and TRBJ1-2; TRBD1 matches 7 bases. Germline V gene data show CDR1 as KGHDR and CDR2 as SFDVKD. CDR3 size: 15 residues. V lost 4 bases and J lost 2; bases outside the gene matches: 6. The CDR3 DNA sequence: TGTGCCACCAGTGACGACAGGGCCTCCAACTATGGCTACACCTTC. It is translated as CATSDDRASNYGYTF.

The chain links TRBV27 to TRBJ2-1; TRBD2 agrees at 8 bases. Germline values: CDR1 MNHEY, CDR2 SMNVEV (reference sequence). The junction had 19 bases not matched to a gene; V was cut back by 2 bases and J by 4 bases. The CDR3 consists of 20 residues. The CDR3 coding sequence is TGTGCCAGCAGTTTAGCCCCACCGCGGGGAAGCGGGAGAAGGTACAATGAGCAGTTCTTC. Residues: CASSLAPPRGSGRRYNEQFF.

The CDR3 region is CATSDERAGDWARTDTQYF. In nucleotides, the CDR3 is TGTGCCACCAGCGACGAAAGGGCGGGGGATTGGGCACGAACAGATACGCAGTATTTT. The J gene is TRBJ2-3, the V gene TRBV15; TRBD2 matches at 7 bases. Trimming cost V 5 bases and J 3 bases; bases outside gene matches: 20. Germline-derived CDR1 and CDR2 are LNHNV and YYDKDF (reference sequence). The CDR3 consists of 19 residues.

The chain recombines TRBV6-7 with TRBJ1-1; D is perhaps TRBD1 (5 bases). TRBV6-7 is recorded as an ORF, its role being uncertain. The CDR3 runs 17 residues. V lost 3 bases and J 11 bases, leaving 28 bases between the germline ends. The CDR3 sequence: CASSYSSGDGPLIGAFF. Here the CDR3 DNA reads TGTGCCAGCAGTTATTCCTCGGGGGATGGACCCCTTATAGGGGCTTTCTTT.

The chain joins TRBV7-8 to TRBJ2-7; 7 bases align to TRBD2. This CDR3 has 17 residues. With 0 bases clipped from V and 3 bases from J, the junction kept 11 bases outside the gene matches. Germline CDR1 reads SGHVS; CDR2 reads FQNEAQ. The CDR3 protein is CASSLAGLLAPNYEQYF. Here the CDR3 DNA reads TGTGCCAGCAGCTTAGCGGGCCTACTAGCGCCAAACTACGAGCAGTACTTC.

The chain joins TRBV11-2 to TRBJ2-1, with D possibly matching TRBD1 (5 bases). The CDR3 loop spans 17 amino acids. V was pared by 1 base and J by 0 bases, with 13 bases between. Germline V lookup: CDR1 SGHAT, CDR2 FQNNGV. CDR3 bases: TGTGCCAGCAGCTTAGCTCTCTCGACAGCCTCCTACAATGAGCAGTTCTTC. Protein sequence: CASSLALSTASYNEQFF.

The DNA of the CDR3 is TGTGCCAGCAGCCCAAACTCGGCAGGGGGGAACTATGGCTACACCTTC. Its protein product is CASSPNSAGGNYGYTF. This chain uses TRBV5-4 with TRBJ1-2; 7 nucleotides agree with TRBD1. The CDR3 sequence is 16 residues long. CDR1 is SGHNT, CDR2 YYREEE, per germline (reference sequence). The ends lost 4 bases at V and 2 bases at J; junction bases unmatched: 11.